This is a list of T cell receptor beta chains from one sample in a study of beta chain features in type 1 diabetes. Using immunoSEQ multiplex PCR, the repertoire was profiled, and TCRdb retains in-frame clones only, with some absent. The sample consists of some 640,000 clones, around 15% of them appearing once. Sequenced material: naive CD4+ T cells from blood. All receptors derive from a man aged 18 to 29 with type 1 diabetes. Each CDR3 is given with its conserved first and last residue. Fields, in order: CDR3 protein, J gene, clone size, V gene. Size values are once, few and many counts, or a class for expanded clones, and some rows have none.

CDR3 protein: CASSTAGVEQYF
J gene: TRBJ2-7
clone size: few
V gene: TRBV5-1

CDR3 protein: CASSLGPPQGTGANVLTF
J gene: TRBJ2-6
clone size: few
V gene: TRBV5-1

CDR3 protein: CASSERLAGYNEQFF
J gene: TRBJ2-1
clone size: few
V gene: TRBV9

CDR3 protein: CASSLSSGGTEQFF
J gene: TRBJ2-1
clone size: few
V gene: TRBV7-3

CDR3 protein: CASSPTRNEQFF
J gene: TRBJ2-1
clone size: NA
V gene: TRBV6-1

CDR3 protein: CASSPSTGPTYGYTF
J gene: TRBJ1-2
clone size: NA
V gene: TRBV18

CDR3 protein: CASSSGPKPEQYF
J gene: TRBJ2-7
clone size: few
V gene: TRBV6-5

CDR3 protein: CASSTLLTGTGWEQYF
J gene: TRBJ2-7
clone size: NA
V gene: TRBV7-9

CDR3 protein: CAISESSGGQTQYF
J gene: TRBJ2-5
clone size: few
V gene: TRBV10-3

CDR3 protein: CASSLAVSTETQYF
J gene: TRBJ2-5
clone size: NA
V gene: TRBV5-1

CDR3 protein: CATTPGGSSYNEQFF
J gene: TRBJ2-1
clone size: NA
V gene: TRBV27

CDR3 protein: CSAREGDGYTF
J gene: TRBJ1-2
clone size: few
V gene: TRBV20-1

CDR3 protein: CASYVEGAYEQYF
J gene: TRBJ2-7
clone size: few
V gene: TRBV6-6

CDR3 protein: CASLHRGGPSTTEAFF
J gene: TRBJ1-1
clone size: NA
V gene: TRBV6-6

CDR3 protein: CSVLTVADTQYF
J gene: TRBJ2-3
clone size: few
V gene: TRBV29-1

CDR3 protein: CASSVGQAYYGYTF
J gene: TRBJ1-2
clone size: few
V gene: TRBV6-5

CDR3 protein: CASSVDQESQYF
J gene: TRBJ2-5
clone size: NA
V gene: TRBV9

CDR3 protein: CASSHLGRGEDSNQPQHF
J gene: TRBJ1-5
clone size: NA
V gene: TRBV14

CDR3 protein: CAWDKLPGANVLTF
J gene: TRBJ2-6
clone size: NA
V gene: TRBV30

CDR3 protein: CASSGSGYEQYF
J gene: TRBJ2-7
clone size: NA
V gene: TRBV2

CDR3 protein: CASSVPGNEQFF
J gene: TRBJ2-1
clone size: few
V gene: TRBV28

CDR3 protein: CASHEHGTGLAFF
J gene: TRBJ1-1
clone size: NA
V gene: TRBV27

CDR3 protein: CASSPRTGGDTEAFF
J gene: TRBJ1-1
clone size: NA
V gene: TRBV7-2

CDR3 protein: CASSPGVGHNEQFF
J gene: TRBJ2-1
clone size: NA
V gene: TRBV11-2

CDR3 protein: CSVGTGGLYYNEQFF
J gene: TRBJ2-1
clone size: NA
V gene: TRBV29-1

CDR3 protein: CASSPGADQPQHF
J gene: TRBJ1-5
clone size: few
V gene: TRBV18

CDR3 protein: CASSSDRGSNQPQHF
J gene: TRBJ1-5
clone size: NA
V gene: TRBV6-5